What follows are 6 T cell receptor beta chains derived from one specimen sequenced in a study of T cell responses to AZD1222 COVID-19 vaccine. Some clones are missing from TCRdb's copy, which holds only in-frame ones; the method was immunoSEQ multiplex PCR. The data hold about 170,000 clones, with 80% to 95% observed a single time. Sequenced material: peripheral blood, taken on day 0 of AZD1222 vaccination. Receptor source: an adult in good health.

This chain uses TRBV4-1 with TRBJ1-6, with D unclear. V dropped 4 bases and J dropped 8 bases, with 12 bases sitting between them. CDR1 MGHRA and CDR2 YSYEKL come from the germline V gene. The CDR3 covers 14 residues. The CDR3 sequence is CASSPEVHDSPLHF. In DNA form, the CDR3 reads TGCGCCAGCAGCCCTGAAGTACATGATTCACCCCTCCACTTT.

The chain employs TRBV6-1 and TRBJ1-1; weak D call: TRBD1 (5 bases). V lost 1 base and J 6 bases, leaving 18 bases between the germline ends. This CDR3 region has 16 residues. CDR1 and CDR2 from the germline V gene are MNHNS and SASEGT. The CDR3 sequence: CASSEGGWLAGPEAFF. CDR3 sequence (DNA): TGTGCCAGCAGTGAAGGGGGGTGGCTTGCCGGCCCTGAAGCTTTCTTT.

The V and J genes are TRBV7-2 and TRBJ2-1; D is unclear. Trimming took 5 bases from V and 4 from J, leaving 15 bases between them. From germline, CDR1 is SGHTA and CDR2 FQGNSA. The CDR3 totals 15 residues. CDR3 sequence (DNA): TGTGCCAGCAGCCTTGTACCAGGACCTTACAATGAGCAGTTCTTC. Protein: CASSLVPGPYNEQFF.

This rearrangement joins TRBV2 to TRBJ1-4; 10 bases map to TRBD1. There are 13 residues in the CDR3. V gave up 9 bases and J gave up 6 bases; unmatched junction bases: 4. Germline V gene data show CDR1 as SNHLY and CDR2 as FYNNEI. The DNA of the CDR3 is TGTGCCAGACGGACAGGGGGGGATGAAAAACTGTTTTTT. Translating it yields CARRTGGDEKLFF.

V gene TRBV6-2 or TRBV6-3 combines with J gene TRBJ1-5; perhaps TRBD1 as D (5 bases). The CDR3 is 15 residues long. Germline CDR1 reads MNHEY; CDR2 reads SVGEGT. Trimming pared 2 bases from V and 0 bases from J, leaving 8 bases between. This CDR3 reads CASSYDRYSNQPQHF. As DNA, the CDR3 is TGTGCCAGCAGTTACGACAGATATAGCAATCAGCCCCAGCATTTT.

This sequence joins TRBV7-9 and TRBJ1-1; TRBD1 aligns across 10 bases. The CDR3 contains 17 residues. Germline CDR1 SEHNR, CDR2 FQNEAQ (reference sequence). Trimming at V came to 10 bases and at J to 1 base, leaving 15 bases not matched to a gene. In nucleotides, the CDR3 is TGTGCCACCATGGATGTGACAGGGGGCTTTCGGAACACTGAAGCTTTCTTT. Translated, it gives CATMDVTGGFRNTEAFF.